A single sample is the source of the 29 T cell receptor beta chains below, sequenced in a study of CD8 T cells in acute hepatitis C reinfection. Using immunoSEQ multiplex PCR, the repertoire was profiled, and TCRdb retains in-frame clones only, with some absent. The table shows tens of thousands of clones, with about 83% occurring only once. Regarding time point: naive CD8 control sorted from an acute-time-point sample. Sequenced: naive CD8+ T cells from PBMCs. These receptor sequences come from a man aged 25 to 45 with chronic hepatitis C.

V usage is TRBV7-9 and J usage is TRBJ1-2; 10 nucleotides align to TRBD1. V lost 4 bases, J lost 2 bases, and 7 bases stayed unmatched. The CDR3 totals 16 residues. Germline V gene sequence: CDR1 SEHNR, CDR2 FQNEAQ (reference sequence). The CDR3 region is CASSSTRTGGNYGYTF. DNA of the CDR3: TGTGCCAGCAGCTCCACGAGGACAGGGGGGAACTATGGCTACACCTTC.

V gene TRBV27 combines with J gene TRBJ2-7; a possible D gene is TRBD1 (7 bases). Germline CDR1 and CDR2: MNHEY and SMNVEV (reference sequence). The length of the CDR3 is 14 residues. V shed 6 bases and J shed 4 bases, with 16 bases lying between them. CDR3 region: CASSLTGRGYEQYF. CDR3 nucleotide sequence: TGTGCCAGCAGCCTGACAGGGCGGGGATACGAGCAGTACTTC.

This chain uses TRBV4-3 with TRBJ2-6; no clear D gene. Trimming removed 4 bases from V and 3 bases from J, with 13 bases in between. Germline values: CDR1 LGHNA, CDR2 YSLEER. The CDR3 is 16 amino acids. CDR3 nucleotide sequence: TGCGCCAGCAGCCCGGCAGGAGTGAATGGGGCCAACGTCCTGACTTTC. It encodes CASSPAGVNGANVLTF.

CDR3 sequence (DNA): TGTGCCAGCACCGGACTAGCGGGAGGGAACGAGCAGTACTTC. Its protein is CASTGLAGGNEQYF. The chain recombines TRBV6-5 with TRBJ2-7; TRBD2 matches at 15 bases. From germline, CDR1 is MNHEY and CDR2 SVGAGI. The CDR3 is 14 amino acids. V shed 7 bases, J shed 5 bases, and the junction held 3 bases outside the gene matches.

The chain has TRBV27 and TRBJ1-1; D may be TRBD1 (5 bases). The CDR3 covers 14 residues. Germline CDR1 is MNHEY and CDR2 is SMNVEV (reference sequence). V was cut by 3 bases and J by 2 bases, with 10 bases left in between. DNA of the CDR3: TGTGCCAGCAGTTTTTATCAGGGTAACACTGAAGCTTTCTTT. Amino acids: CASSFYQGNTEAFF.

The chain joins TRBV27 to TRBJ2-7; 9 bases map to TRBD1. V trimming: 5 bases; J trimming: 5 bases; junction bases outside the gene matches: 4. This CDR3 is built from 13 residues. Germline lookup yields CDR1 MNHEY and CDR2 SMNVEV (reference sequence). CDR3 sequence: CASSVWTGDEQYF. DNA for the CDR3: TGTGCCAGCAGTGTTTGGACAGGGGACGAGCAGTACTTC.

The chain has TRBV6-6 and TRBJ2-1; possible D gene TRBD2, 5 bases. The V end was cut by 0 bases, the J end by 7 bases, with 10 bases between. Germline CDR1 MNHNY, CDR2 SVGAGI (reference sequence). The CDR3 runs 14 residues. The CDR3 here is CASSYSGMSNEQFF. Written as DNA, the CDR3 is TGTGCCAGCAGTTACTCCGGGATGTCTAATGAGCAGTTCTTC.

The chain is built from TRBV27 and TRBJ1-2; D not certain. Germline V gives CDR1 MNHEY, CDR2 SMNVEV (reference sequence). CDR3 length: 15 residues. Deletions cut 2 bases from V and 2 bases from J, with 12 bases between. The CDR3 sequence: CASSLEFPANYGYTF. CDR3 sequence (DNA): TGTGCCAGCAGTTTAGAATTCCCTGCGAACTATGGCTACACCTTC.

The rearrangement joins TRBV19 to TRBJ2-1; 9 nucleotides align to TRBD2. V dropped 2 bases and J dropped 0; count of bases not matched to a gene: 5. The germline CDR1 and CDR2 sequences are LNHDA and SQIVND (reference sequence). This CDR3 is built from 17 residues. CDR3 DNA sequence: TGTGCCAGTAGTATATTCGATAGCGGGAGCTCCTACAATGAGCAGTTCTTC. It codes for CASSIFDSGSSYNEQFF.

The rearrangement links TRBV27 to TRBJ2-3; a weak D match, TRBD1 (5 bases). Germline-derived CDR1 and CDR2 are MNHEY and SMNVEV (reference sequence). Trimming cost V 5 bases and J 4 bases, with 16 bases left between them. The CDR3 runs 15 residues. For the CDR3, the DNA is TGTGCCAGCAGTGCACAACAGGTTTTCGCAGATACGCAGTATTTT. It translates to CASSAQQVFADTQYF.

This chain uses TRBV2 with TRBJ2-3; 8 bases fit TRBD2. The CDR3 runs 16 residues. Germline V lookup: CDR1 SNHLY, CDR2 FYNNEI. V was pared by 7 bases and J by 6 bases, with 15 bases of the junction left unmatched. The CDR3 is CASTEGELADPDTQYF. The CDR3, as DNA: TGTGCCAGCACCGAGGGAGAACTAGCGGACCCGGATACGCAGTATTTT.

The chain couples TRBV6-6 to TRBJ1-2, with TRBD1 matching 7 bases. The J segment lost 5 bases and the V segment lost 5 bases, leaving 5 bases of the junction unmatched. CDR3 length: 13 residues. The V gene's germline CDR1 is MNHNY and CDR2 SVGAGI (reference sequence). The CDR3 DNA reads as TGTGCCAGCAGTAGACAGGGTCCTTATGGCTACACCTTC. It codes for CASSRQGPYGYTF.

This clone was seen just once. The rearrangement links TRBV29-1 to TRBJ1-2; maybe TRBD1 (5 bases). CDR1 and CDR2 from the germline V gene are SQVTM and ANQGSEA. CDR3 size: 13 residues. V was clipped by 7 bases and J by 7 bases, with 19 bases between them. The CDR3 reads CSAPALTEAGYTF. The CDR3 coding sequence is TGCAGCGCTCCGGCGTTGACAGAGGCTGGCTACACCTTC.

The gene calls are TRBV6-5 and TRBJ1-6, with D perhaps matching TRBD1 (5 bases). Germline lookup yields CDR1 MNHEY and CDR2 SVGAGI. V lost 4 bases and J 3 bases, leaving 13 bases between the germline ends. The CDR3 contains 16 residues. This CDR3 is CASSFGTPSYNSPLHF. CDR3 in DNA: TGTGCCAGCAGTTTCGGGACGCCCAGCTATAATTCACCCCTCCACTTT.

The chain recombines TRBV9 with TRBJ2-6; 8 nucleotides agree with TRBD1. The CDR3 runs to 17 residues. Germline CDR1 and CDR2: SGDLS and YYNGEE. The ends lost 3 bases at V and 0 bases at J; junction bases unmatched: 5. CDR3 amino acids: CASSADRGISGANVLTF. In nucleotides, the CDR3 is TGTGCCAGCAGCGCCGACAGGGGTATCTCTGGGGCCAACGTCCTGACTTTC. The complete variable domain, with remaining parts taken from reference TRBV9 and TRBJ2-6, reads DSGVTQTPKHLITATGQRVTLRCSPRSGDLSVYWYQQSLDQGLQFLIQYYNGEERAKGNILERFSAQQFPDLHSELNLSSLELGDSALYFCASSADRGISGANVLTFGAGSRLTVL.

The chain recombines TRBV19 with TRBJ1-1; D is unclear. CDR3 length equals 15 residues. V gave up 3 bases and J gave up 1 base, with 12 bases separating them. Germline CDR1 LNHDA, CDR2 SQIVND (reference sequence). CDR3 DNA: TGTGCCAGTAGTATCGCGGCAGGCCGGAACACTGAAGCTTTCTTT. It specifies CASSIAAGRNTEAFF.

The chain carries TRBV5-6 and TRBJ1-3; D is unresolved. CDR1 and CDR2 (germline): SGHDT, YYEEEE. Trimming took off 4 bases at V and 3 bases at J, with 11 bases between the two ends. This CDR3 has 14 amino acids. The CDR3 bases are TGTGCCAGCAGCCCCGGGGTGAATGGAAACACCATATATTTT. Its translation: CASSPGVNGNTIYF.

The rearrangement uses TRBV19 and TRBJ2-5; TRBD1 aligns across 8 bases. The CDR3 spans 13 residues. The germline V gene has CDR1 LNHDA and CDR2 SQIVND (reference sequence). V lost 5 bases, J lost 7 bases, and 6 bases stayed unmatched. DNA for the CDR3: TGTGCCAGTAGTCCCCAGGGGGCGGGGACCCAGTACTTC. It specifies CASSPQGAGTQYF.

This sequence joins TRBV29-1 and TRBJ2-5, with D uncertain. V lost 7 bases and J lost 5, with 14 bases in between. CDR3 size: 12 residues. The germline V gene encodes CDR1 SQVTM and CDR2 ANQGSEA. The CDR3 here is CSAMTMSETQYF. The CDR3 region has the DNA TGCAGCGCTATGACCATGTCGGAGACCCAGTACTTC. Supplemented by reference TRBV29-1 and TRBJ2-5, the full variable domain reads SAVISQKPSRDICQRGTSLTIQCQVDSQVTMMFWYRQQPGQSLTLIATANQGSEATYESGFVIDKFPISRPNLTFSTLTVSNMSPEDSSIYLCSAMTMSETQYFGPGTRLLVL.

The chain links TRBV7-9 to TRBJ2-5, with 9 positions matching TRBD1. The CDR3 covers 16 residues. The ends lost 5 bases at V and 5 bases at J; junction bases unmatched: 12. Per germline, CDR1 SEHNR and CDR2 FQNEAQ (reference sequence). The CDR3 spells CASSPRTGEFKETQYF. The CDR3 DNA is TGTGCCAGCAGCCCCAGGACAGGGGAGTTTAAGGAGACCCAGTACTTC.

CDR3 sequence (DNA): TGTGCCAGCAGCTTTCCGACTAGCACAGATACGCAGTATTTT. Its translation is CASSFPTSTDTQYF. The rearrangement uses TRBV7-9 and TRBJ2-3, with D unresolved. Germline assignment: CDR1 SEHNR and CDR2 FQNEAQ (reference sequence). The CDR3 sequence is 14 residues long. Trimming left V 3 bases short and J 0 bases short, with 7 bases between.

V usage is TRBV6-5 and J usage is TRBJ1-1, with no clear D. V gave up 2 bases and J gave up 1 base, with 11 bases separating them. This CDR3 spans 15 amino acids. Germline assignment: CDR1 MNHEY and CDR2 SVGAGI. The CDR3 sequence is CASSYNAEGNTEAFF. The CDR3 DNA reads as TGTGCCAGCAGTTACAACGCAGAGGGGAACACTGAAGCTTTCTTT.

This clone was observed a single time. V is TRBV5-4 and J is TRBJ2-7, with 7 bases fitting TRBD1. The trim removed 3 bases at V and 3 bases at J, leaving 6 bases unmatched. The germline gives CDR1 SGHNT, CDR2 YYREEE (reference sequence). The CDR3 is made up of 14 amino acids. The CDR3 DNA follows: TGTGCCAGCAGCTGGGGGACAGAAAACTACGAGCAGTACTTC. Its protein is CASSWGTENYEQYF.

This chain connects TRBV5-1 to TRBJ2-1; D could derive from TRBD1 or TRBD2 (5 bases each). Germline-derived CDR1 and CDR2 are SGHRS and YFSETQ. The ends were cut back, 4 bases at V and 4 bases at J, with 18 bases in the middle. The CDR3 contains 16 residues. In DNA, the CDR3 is TGCGCCAGCAGCAATAGACACCGGGACCCGTACAATGAGCAGTTCTTC. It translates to CASSNRHRDPYNEQFF.

The CDR3 loop reads CASSSGRAFTGELFF. The CDR3, as DNA: TGTGCCAGCAGTAGCGGGAGGGCCTTCACCGGGGAGCTGTTTTTT. This chain links TRBV6-5 with TRBJ2-2; 10 bases agree with TRBD2. The CDR3 loop spans 15 amino acids. Germline V gives CDR1 MNHEY, CDR2 SVGAGI. V shed 5 bases, J shed 4 bases, and the junction held 4 bases outside the gene matches.

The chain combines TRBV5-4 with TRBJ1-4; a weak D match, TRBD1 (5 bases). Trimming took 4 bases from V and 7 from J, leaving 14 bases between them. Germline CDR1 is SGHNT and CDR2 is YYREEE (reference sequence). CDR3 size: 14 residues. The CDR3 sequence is CASSEGLRTEKLFF. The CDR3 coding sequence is TGTGCCAGCAGCGAGGGGTTGCGTACTGAAAAACTGTTTTTT.

CDR3 sequence: CASLTSGVYNEQFF. In nucleotides, the CDR3 is TGTGCCAGCCTGACTAGCGGGGTATACAATGAGCAGTTCTTC. The genes are TRBV6-6 and TRBJ2-1; TRBD2 matches at 11 bases. CDR1 is MNHNY, CDR2 SVGAGI, per germline (reference sequence). This CDR3 has 14 amino acids. V lost 8 bases and J lost 4; bases outside the gene matches: 4.

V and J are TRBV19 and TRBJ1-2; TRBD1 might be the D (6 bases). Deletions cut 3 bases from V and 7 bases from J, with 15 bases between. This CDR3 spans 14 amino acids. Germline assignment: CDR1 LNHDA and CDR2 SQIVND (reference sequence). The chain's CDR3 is CASSMSPGAPGYTF. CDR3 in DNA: TGTGCCAGTAGTATGTCCCCGGGGGCGCCTGGCTACACCTTC.

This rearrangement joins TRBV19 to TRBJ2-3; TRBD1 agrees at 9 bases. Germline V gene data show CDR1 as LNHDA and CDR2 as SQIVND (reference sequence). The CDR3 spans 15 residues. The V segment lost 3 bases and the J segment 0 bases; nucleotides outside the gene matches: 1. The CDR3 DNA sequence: TGTGCCAGTAGTATCACAGGGGGCAGCACAGATACGCAGTATTTT. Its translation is CASSITGGSTDTQYF.